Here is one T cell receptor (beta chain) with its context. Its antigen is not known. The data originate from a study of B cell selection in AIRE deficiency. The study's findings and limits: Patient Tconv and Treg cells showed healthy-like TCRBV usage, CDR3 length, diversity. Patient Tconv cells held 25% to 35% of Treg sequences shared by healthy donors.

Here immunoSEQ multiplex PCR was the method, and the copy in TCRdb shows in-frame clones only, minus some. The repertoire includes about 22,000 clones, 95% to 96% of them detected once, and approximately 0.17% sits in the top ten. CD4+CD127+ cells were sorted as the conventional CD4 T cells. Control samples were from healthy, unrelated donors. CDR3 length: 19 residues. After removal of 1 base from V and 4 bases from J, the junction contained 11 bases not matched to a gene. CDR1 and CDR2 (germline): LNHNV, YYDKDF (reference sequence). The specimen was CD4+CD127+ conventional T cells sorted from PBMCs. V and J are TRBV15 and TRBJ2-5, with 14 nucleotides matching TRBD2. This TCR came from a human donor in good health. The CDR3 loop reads CATSRAPGLAGGPGETQYF. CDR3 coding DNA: TGTGCCACCAGCAGAGCACCTGGACTAGCGGGGGGCCCCGGAGAGACCCAGTACTTC.